A selection of T cell receptor beta chains follows, all from one sample in a study of shared clonotypes between healthy human individuals. Libraries were prepared by immunoSEQ multiplex PCR; TCRdb keeps only in-frame clonotypes and omits some of them. This sample has 2 million to 2.5 million clones, with around 93% found just once. The specimen sequenced was naive CD4+ T cells from PBMCs. These receptors all come from a man younger than 35 in good health. Some clones in this sample may be carry-over from other donors' samples. Both conserved end residues are part of each CDR3. The D gene is left open where the match is weak. Clone size is not always given. Where it is, it says once, few, many or a class for expanded clones.

D gene: TRBD1
J gene: TRBJ2-7
clone size: once
V gene: TRBV11-2
CDR3 protein: CASRSIRDRGQSEQYF
CDR3 DNA: TGTGCCAGCAGGAGCATACGGGACAGGGGGCAGAGTGAGCAGTACTTC

D gene: TRBD2
J gene: TRBJ2-1
clone size: -
V gene: TRBV10-1
CDR3 protein: CASRLQTGSQGLGRYNEQFF
CDR3 DNA: TGCGCCAGCAGACTACAAACAGGGTCTCAGGGACTAGGTAGGTACAATGAGCAGTTCTTC

D gene: -
J gene: TRBJ1-1
clone size: -
V gene: TRBV7-2
CDR3 protein: CASSLVGGSMNTEAFF
CDR3 DNA: TGTGCCAGCAGCTTAGTGGGGGGCTCAATGAACACTGAAGCTTTCTTT

D gene: -
J gene: TRBJ1-5
clone size: -
V gene: TRBV4-1
CDR3 protein: CASSQGSSNQPQHF
CDR3 DNA: TGCGCCAGCAGCCAAGGGTCTAGCAATCAGCCCCAGCATTTT

D gene: TRBD1
J gene: TRBJ1-5
clone size: -
V gene: TRBV2
CDR3 protein: CASTEETGHNQPQHF
CDR3 DNA: TGTGCCAGCACTGAAGAGACAGGGCATAATCAGCCCCAGCATTTT

D gene: TRBD1
J gene: TRBJ1-1
clone size: once
V gene: TRBV4-2
CDR3 protein: CASSPRQGRTDTEAFF
CDR3 DNA: TGTGCCAGCAGCCCTCGACAGGGAAGGACGGATACTGAAGCTTTCTTT

D gene: TRBD1
J gene: TRBJ2-3
clone size: -
V gene: TRBV5-6
CDR3 protein: CASSQDRTSTDTQYF
CDR3 DNA: TGTGCCAGCAGCCAGGACAGGACTAGCACAGATACGCAGTATTTT

D gene: TRBD2
J gene: TRBJ2-1
clone size: -
V gene: TRBV5-1
CDR3 protein: CASSFSGRIDNEQFF
CDR3 DNA: TGCGCCAGCAGCTTTAGCGGGAGAATCGACAATGAGCAGTTCTTC

D gene: TRBD2
J gene: TRBJ2-7
clone size: -
V gene: TRBV28
CDR3 protein: CASSLQGLTSGRGEQYF
CDR3 DNA: TGTGCCAGCAGTTTACAGGGTCTTACTAGCGGGAGGGGCGAGCAGTACTTC

D gene: -
J gene: TRBJ2-7
clone size: -
V gene: TRBV29-1
CDR3 protein: CSVARGTYEQYF
CDR3 DNA: TGCAGCGTTGCCCGGGGTACCTACGAGCAGTACTTC

D gene: TRBD1
J gene: TRBJ2-7
clone size: once
V gene: TRBV29-1
CDR3 protein: CSVVLGTGDVYEQYF
CDR3 DNA: TGCAGCGTTGTGCTCGGGACAGGGGACGTCTACGAGCAGTACTTC

D gene: -
J gene: TRBJ2-1
clone size: -
V gene: TRBV10-3
CDR3 protein: CAISGANEQFF
CDR3 DNA: TGTGCCATCAGTGGGGCCAATGAGCAGTTCTTC

D gene: TRBD1
J gene: TRBJ1-2
clone size: once
V gene: TRBV25-1
CDR3 protein: CASSRTGLNYGYTF
CDR3 DNA: TGTGCCAGCAGCCGGACAGGGCTTAACTATGGCTACACCTTC

D gene: -
J gene: TRBJ2-2
clone size: -
V gene: TRBV9
CDR3 protein: CASQSGLTNTGELFF
CDR3 DNA: TGTGCCAGCCAATCCGGGCTAACGAACACCGGGGAGCTGTTTTTT

D gene: -
J gene: TRBJ2-1
clone size: -
V gene: TRBV7-2
CDR3 protein: CASSLASLDNEQFF
CDR3 DNA: TGTGCCAGCAGCTTAGCTAGCCTCGACAATGAGCAGTTCTTC

D gene: -
J gene: TRBJ2-1
clone size: -
V gene: TRBV10-2
CDR3 protein: CASRRDGQRTYNEQFF
CDR3 DNA: TGCGCCAGCAGAAGGGACGGACAGAGAACCTACAATGAGCAGTTCTTC

D gene: -
J gene: TRBJ1-6
clone size: once
V gene: TRBV6-5
CDR3 protein: CASGRRGSYNSPLHF
CDR3 DNA: TGTGCCAGCGGCCGACGTGGGTCCTATAATTCACCCCTCCACTTT

D gene: -
J gene: TRBJ1-4
clone size: -
V gene: TRBV6-1
CDR3 protein: CASIWGPTNEKLFF
CDR3 DNA: TGTGCCAGCATTTGGGGCCCAACTAATGAAAAACTGTTTTTT

D gene: TRBD1
J gene: TRBJ2-7
clone size: -
V gene: TRBV28
CDR3 protein: CASSLAGGFGEQYF
CDR3 DNA: TGTGCCAGCAGTTTGGCAGGGGGCTTTGGCGAGCAGTACTTC

D gene: TRBD2
J gene: TRBJ2-3
clone size: -
V gene: TRBV5-4
CDR3 protein: CASSLSSGSLDTQYF
CDR3 DNA: TGTGCCAGCAGCCTCTCTAGCGGGAGTTTAGATACGCAGTATTTT

D gene: TRBD2
J gene: TRBJ2-3
clone size: -
V gene: TRBV18
CDR3 protein: CASSPLASGRTDTQYF
CDR3 DNA: TGTGCCAGCTCACCACTGGCTAGCGGGAGGACAGATACGCAGTATTTT

D gene: -
J gene: TRBJ2-5
clone size: -
V gene: TRBV7-2
CDR3 protein: CASSASQETQYF
CDR3 DNA: TGTGCCAGCAGCGCTAGTCAAGAGACCCAGTACTTC

D gene: -
J gene: TRBJ1-1
clone size: few
V gene: TRBV20-1
CDR3 protein: CSAKGGAEAFF
CDR3 DNA: TGCAGTGCTAAGGGGGGGGCTGAAGCTTTCTTT

D gene: -
J gene: TRBJ2-7
clone size: -
V gene: TRBV28
CDR3 protein: CASSPTPGGAASYEQYF
CDR3 DNA: TGTGCCAGCAGTCCCACACCTGGGGGAGCCGCGTCTTACGAGCAGTACTTC

D gene: TRBD1
J gene: TRBJ1-2
clone size: -
V gene: TRBV28
CDR3 protein: CASKDRIHGYTF
CDR3 DNA: TGTGCCAGCAAGGACAGGATACATGGCTACACCTTC

D gene: -
J gene: TRBJ2-7
clone size: -
V gene: TRBV5-4
CDR3 protein: CASSLASGGPSYEQYF
CDR3 DNA: TGTGCCAGCAGCTTGGCCTCGGGGGGCCCTTCCTACGAGCAGTACTTC

D gene: -
J gene: TRBJ2-7
clone size: once
V gene: TRBV6-1
CDR3 protein: CASSGGWTPLREQYF
CDR3 DNA: TGTGCCAGCAGTGGAGGTTGGACCCCTCTTCGCGAGCAGTACTTC

D gene: TRBD1
J gene: TRBJ2-5
clone size: -
V gene: TRBV2
CDR3 protein: CASSDRVRGETQYF
CDR3 DNA: TGTGCCAGCAGCGACAGGGTACGAGGCGAGACCCAGTACTTC

D gene: TRBD1
J gene: TRBJ2-7
clone size: -
V gene: TRBV7-8
CDR3 protein: CASSFRRDRGVYEQYF
CDR3 DNA: TGTGCCAGCAGCTTCCGCCGGGACAGGGGCGTTTACGAGCAGTACTTC

D gene: -
J gene: TRBJ1-5
clone size: few
V gene: TRBV28
CDR3 protein: CASSLGWGNQPQHF
CDR3 DNA: TGTGCCAGCAGTTTGGGGTGGGGCAATCAGCCCCAGCATTTT

D gene: TRBD1
J gene: TRBJ2-6
clone size: -
V gene: TRBV19
CDR3 protein: CASSIPTGFGANVLTF
CDR3 DNA: TGTGCCAGTAGTATCCCGACAGGGTTTGGGGCCAACGTCCTGACTTTC

D gene: TRBD1
J gene: TRBJ1-4
clone size: -
V gene: TRBV7-9
CDR3 protein: CASSRDRGSEKLFF
CDR3 DNA: TGTGCCAGCAGCAGGGACAGGGGATCCGAAAAACTGTTTTTT

D gene: -
J gene: TRBJ2-3
clone size: -
V gene: TRBV4-3
CDR3 protein: CASSQALQNTQYF
CDR3 DNA: TGCGCCAGCAGCCAAGCCCTCCAGAATACGCAGTATTTT

D gene: TRBD2
J gene: TRBJ2-7
clone size: -
V gene: TRBV5-8
CDR3 protein: CASSTGLAGIYEQYF
CDR3 DNA: TGTGCCAGCAGCACAGGACTAGCGGGAATTTACGAGCAGTACTTC

D gene: -
J gene: TRBJ1-2
clone size: few
V gene: TRBV6-4
CDR3 protein: CASSDGTYGYTF
CDR3 DNA: TGTGCCAGCAGTGACGGGACTTATGGCTACACCTTC

D gene: -
J gene: TRBJ1-5
clone size: -
V gene: TRBV7-9
CDR3 protein: CASSLGNQPQHF
CDR3 DNA: TGTGCCAGCAGCTTGGGAAATCAGCCCCAGCATTTT

D gene: -
J gene: TRBJ2-1
clone size: -
V gene: TRBV29-1
CDR3 protein: CSAARVLSYNEQFF
CDR3 DNA: TGCAGCGCGGCACGGGTGCTGTCCTACAATGAGCAGTTCTTC

D gene: -
J gene: TRBJ1-2
clone size: -
V gene: TRBV6-1
CDR3 protein: CASTGLRGDYGYTF
CDR3 DNA: TGTGCCAGCACCGGACTCAGGGGAGATTATGGCTACACCTTC

D gene: -
J gene: TRBJ2-2
clone size: -
V gene: TRBV5-1
CDR3 protein: CASSPSYGTGELFF
CDR3 DNA: TGCGCCAGCAGTCCCTCTTACGGGACCGGGGAGCTGTTTTTT

D gene: -
J gene: TRBJ2-7
clone size: once
V gene: TRBV4-1
CDR3 protein: CASSRRDTSYSSYEQYF
CDR3 DNA: TGCGCCAGCAGCCGGAGGGACACCTCCTATAGCTCCTACGAGCAGTACTTC

D gene: TRBD2
J gene: TRBJ2-3
clone size: -
V gene: TRBV18
CDR3 protein: CASSPRGGTEADTQYF
CDR3 DNA: TGTGCCAGCTCCCCACGGGGGGGGACGGAGGCAGATACGCAGTATTTT

D gene: TRBD1
J gene: TRBJ1-5
clone size: -
V gene: TRBV28
CDR3 protein: CASSDSGTGDNQPQHF
CDR3 DNA: TGTGCCAGCAGTGACTCCGGGACAGGGGATAATCAGCCCCAGCATTTT